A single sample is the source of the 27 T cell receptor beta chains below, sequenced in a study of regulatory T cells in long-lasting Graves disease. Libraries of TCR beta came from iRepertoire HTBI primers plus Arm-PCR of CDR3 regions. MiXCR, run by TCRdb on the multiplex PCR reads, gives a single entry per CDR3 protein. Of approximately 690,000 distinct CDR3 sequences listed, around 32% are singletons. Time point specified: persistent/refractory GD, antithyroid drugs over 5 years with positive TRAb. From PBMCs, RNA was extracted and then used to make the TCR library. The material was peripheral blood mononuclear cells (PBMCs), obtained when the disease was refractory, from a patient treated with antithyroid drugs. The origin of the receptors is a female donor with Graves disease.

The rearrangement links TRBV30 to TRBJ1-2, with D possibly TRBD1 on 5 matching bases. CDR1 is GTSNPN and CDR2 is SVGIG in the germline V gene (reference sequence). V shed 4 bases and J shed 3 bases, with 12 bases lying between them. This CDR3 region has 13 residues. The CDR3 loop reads CAWTHGGDYGYTF. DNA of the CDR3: TGTGCCTGGACCCATGGGGGGGACTATGGCTACACCTTC.

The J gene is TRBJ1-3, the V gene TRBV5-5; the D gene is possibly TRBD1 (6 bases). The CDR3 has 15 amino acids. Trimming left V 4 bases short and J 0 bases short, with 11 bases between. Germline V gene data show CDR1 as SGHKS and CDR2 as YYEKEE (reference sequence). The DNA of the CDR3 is TGTGCCAGCAGCAGCGACAGGTACTCTGGAAACACCATATATTTT. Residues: CASSSDRYSGNTIYF.

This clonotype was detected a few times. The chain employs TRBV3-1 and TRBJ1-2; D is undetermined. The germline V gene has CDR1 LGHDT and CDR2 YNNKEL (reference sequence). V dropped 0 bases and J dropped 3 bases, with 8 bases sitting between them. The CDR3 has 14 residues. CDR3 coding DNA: TGTGCCAGCAGCCAAGATCCGGAGGACTATGGCTACACCTTC. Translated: CASSQDPEDYGYTF.

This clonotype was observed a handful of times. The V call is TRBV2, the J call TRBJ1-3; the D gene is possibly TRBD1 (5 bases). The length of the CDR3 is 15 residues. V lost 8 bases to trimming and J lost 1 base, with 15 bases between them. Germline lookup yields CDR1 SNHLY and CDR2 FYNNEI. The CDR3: CASPTGYGSGNTIYF. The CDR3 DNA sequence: TGTGCCAGCCCAACAGGATATGGTTCTGGAAACACCATATATTTT.

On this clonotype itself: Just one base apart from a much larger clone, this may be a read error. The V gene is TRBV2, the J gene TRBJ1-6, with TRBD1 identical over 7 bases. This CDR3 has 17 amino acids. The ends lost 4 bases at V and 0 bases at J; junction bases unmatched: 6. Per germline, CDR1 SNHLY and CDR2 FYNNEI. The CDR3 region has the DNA TGTGCCAGCAGTGGTATGACAGGGAGCTCCTATAATTCACCCCTCCACTTT. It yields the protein CASSGMTGSSYNSPLHF.

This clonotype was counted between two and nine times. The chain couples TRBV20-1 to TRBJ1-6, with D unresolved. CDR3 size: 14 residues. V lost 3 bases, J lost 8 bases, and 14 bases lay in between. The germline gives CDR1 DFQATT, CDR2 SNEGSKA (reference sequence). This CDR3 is CSARAGSTHSPLHF. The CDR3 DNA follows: TGCAGTGCTAGGGCGGGATCCACTCATTCACCCCTCCACTTT.

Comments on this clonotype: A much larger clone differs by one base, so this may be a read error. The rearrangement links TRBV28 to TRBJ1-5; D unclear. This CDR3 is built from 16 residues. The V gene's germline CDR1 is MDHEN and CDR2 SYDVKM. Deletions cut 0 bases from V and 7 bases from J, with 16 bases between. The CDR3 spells CASSLWPVDGKQPQHF. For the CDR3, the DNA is TGTGCCAGCAGTTTATGGCCCGTGGACGGAAAGCAGCCCCAGCATTTT.

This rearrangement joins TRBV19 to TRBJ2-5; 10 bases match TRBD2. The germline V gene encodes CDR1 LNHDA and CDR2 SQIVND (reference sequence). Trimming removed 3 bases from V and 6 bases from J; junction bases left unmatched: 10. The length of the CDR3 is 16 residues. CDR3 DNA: TGTGCCAGTAGTATGGGTAGGCTAGCGGGAGATCAGACCCAGTACTTC. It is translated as CASSMGRLAGDQTQYF.

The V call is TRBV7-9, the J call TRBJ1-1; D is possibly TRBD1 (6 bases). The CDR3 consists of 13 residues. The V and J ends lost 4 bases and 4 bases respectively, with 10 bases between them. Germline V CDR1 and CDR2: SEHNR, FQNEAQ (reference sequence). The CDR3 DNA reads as TGTGCCAGCAGCTCCGAGGGGGGCACTGAAGCTTTCTTT. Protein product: CASSSEGGTEAFF.

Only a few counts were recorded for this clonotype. The DNA for the CDR3 is TGCAGTGCTACAGGGGTAACTATGTACGAGCAGTACTTC. Protein product: CSATGVTMYEQYF. The chain joins TRBV20-1 to TRBJ2-7; TRBD1 might be the D (6 bases). V lost 4 bases to trimming and J lost 4 bases, with 14 bases between them. Germline CDR1 and CDR2: DFQATT and SNEGSKA (reference sequence). This CDR3 contains 13 residues.

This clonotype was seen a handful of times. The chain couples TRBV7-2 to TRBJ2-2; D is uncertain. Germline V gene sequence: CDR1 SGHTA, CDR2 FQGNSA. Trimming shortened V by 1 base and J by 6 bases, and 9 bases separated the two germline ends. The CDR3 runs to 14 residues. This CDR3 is CASSLVLASGELFF. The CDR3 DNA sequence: TGTGCCAGCAGCTTAGTACTTGCCTCCGGGGAGCTGTTTTTT. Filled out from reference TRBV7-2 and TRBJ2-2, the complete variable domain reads GAGVSQSPSNKVTEKGKDVELRCDPISGHTALYWYRQSLGQGLEFLIYFQGNSAPDKSGLPSDRFSAERTGGSVSTLTIQRTQQEDSAVYLCASSLVLASGELFFGEGSRLTVL.

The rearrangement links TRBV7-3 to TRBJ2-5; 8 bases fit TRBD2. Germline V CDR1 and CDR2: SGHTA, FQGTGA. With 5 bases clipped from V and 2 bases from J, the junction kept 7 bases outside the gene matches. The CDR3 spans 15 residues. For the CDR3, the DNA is TGTGCCAGCAGCGATAGACTAGCGCCACAAGAGACCCAGTACTTC. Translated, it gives CASSDRLAPQETQYF.

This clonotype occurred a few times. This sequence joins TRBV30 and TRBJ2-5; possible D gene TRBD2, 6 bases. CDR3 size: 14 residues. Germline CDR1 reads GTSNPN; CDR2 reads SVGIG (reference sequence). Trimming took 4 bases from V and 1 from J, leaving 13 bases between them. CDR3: CAWNRQGLQETQYF. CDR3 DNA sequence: TGTGCCTGGAATCGGCAGGGACTCCAAGAGACCCAGTACTTC.

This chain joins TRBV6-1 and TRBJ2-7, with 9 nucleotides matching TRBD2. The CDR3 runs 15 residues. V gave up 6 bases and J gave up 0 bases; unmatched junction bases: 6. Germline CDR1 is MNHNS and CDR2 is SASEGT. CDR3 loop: CASRLAGPSSYEQYF. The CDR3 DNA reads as TGTGCCAGCAGGCTAGCGGGACCTTCCTCCTACGAGCAGTACTTC.

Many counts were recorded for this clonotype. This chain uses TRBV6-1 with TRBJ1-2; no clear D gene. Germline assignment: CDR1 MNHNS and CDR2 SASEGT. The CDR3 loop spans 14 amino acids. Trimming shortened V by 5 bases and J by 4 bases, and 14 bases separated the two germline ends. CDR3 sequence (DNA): TGTGCCAGCAGTCTCGATAGGGAGCGCTATGGCTACACCTTC. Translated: CASSLDRERYGYTF.

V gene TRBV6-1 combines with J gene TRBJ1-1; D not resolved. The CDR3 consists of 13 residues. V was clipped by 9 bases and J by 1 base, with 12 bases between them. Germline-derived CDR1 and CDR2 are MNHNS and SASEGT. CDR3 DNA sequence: TGTGCCAGTCTCCGGAGGGCGAACACTGAAGCTTTCTTT. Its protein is CASLRRANTEAFF.

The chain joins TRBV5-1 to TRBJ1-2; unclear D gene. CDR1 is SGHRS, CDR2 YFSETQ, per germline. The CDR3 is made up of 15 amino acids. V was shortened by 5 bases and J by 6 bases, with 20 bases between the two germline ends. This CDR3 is CASRRVDQVEHGYTF. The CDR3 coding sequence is TGCGCCAGCAGAAGGGTTGATCAGGTCGAACATGGCTACACCTTC.

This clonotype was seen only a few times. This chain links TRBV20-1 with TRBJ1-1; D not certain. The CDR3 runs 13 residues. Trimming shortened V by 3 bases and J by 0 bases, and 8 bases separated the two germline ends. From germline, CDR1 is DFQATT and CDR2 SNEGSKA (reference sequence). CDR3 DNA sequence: TGCAGTGCTAGCACCTTTATGAACACTGAAGCTTTCTTT. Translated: CSASTFMNTEAFF.

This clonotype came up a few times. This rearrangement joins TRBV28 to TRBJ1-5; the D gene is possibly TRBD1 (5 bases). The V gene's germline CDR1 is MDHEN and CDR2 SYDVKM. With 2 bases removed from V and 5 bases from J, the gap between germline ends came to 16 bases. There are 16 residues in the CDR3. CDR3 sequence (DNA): TGTGCCAGCAGTTTAATGAAGGGCAGGGTCGATCAGCCCCAGCATTTT. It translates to CASSLMKGRVDQPQHF.

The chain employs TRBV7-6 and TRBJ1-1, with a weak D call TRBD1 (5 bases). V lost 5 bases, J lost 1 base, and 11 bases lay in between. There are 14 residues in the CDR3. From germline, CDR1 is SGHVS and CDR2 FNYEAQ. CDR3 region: CASSHDTGNTEAFF. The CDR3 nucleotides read TGTGCCAGCAGCCACGATACAGGGAACACTGAAGCTTTCTTT.

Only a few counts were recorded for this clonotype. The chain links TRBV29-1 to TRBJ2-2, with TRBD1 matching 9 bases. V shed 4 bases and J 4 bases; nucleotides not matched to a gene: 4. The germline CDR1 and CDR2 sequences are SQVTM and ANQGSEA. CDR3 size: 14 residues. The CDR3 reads CSVVGTGSTGELFF. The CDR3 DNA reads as TGCAGCGTTGTTGGGACAGGGAGCACCGGGGAGCTGTTTTTT.

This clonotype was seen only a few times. The CDR3 region has the DNA TGCAGTGCTAGAGATCCCAGCTCCTACGAGCAGTACTTC. Its protein product is CSARDPSSYEQYF. V usage is TRBV20-1 and J usage is TRBJ2-7; no reliable D call. Germline loops: CDR1 DFQATT, CDR2 SNEGSKA (reference sequence). Trimming removed 0 bases from V and 0 bases from J, with 6 bases in between. The CDR3 spans 13 residues.

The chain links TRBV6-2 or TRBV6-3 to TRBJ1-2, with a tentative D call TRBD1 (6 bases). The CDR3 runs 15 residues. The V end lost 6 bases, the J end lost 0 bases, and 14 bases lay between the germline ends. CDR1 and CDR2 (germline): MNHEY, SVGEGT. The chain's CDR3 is CASSHGQLANYGYTF. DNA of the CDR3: TGTGCCAGCAGCCACGGACAGCTAGCTAACTATGGCTACACCTTC.

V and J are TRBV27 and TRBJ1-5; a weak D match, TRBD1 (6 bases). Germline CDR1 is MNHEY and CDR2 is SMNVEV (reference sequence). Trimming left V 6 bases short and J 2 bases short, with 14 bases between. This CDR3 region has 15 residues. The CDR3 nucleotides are TGTGCCAGCAGGGTGGGGGGCGCGCGCAATCAGCCCCAGCATTTT. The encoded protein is CASRVGGARNQPQHF.

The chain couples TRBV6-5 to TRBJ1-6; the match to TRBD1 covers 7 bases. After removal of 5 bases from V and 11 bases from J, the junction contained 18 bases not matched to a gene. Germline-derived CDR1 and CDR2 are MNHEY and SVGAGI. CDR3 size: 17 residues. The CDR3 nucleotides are TGTGCCAGCAGTAACTGGGACAGTCCGTCGTTTGGTCCACCCCTCCACTTT. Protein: CASSNWDSPSFGPPLHF.

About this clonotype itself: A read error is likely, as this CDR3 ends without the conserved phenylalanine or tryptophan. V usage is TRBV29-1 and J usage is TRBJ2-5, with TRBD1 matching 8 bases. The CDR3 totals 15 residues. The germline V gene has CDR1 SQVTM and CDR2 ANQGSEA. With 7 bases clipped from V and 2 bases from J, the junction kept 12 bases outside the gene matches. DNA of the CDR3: TGCAGCGCCAAACAAGAGACAGGGGAGCAAGAGACCCAGTACTCC. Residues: CSAKQETGEQETQYS.

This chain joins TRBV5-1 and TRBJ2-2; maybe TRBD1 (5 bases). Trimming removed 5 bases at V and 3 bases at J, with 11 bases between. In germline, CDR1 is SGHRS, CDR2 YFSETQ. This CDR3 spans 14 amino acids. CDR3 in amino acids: CASRGVTDTGELFF. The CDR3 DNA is TGCGCCAGCAGAGGGGTCACAGACACCGGGGAGCTGTTTTTT. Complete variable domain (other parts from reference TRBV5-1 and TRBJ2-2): KAGVTQTPRYLIKTRGQQVTLSCSPISGHRSVSWYQQTPGQGLQFLFEYFSETQRNKGNFPGRFSGRQFSNSRSEMNVSTLELGDSALYLCASRGVTDTGELFFGEGSRLTVL.